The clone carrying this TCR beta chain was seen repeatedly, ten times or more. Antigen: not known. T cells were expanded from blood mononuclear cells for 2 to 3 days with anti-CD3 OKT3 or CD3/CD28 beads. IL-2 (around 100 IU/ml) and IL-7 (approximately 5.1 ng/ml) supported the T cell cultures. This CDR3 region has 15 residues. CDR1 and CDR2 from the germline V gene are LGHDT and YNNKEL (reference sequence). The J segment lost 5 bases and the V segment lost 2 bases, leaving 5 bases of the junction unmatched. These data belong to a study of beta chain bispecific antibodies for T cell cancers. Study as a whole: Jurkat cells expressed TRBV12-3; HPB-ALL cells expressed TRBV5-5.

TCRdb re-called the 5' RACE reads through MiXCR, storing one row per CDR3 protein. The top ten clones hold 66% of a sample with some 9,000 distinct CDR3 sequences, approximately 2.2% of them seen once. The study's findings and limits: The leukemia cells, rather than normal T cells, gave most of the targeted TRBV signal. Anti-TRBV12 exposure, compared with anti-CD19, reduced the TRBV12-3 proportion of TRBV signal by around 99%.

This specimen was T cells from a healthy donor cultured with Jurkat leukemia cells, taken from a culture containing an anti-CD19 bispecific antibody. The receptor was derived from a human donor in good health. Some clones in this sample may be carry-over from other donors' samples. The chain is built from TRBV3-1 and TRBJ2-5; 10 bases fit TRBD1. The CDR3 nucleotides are TGTGCCAGCAGCCAATGGGACAGGGGAGTCGAGACCCAGTACTTC. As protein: CASSQWDRGVETQYF.